Presented here are 14 T cell receptor beta chains from one specimen sequenced in a study of shared clonotypes between healthy human individuals. Using immunoSEQ multiplex PCR, the repertoire was profiled, and TCRdb retains in-frame clones only, with some absent. Among around 2,000,000 clones, approximately 95% were seen once, and the ten largest hold 0.13%. Sequencing was done on a sample of naive CD4+ T cells sorted from blood. Subset: CD45RA+ positively selected. The receptors were sampled from a man aged 18 to 29 in good health.

This clone is a singleton in its sample. The chain recombines TRBV6-5 with TRBJ2-7, with 8 bases fitting TRBD2. CDR1 is MNHEY and CDR2 is SVGAGI in the germline V gene. V shed 6 bases and J 2 bases; nucleotides not matched to a gene: 9. The CDR3 covers 15 residues. The CDR3 DNA reads as TGTGCCAGCAGACCCGGGACTAGTGGTCCCTACGAGCAGTACTTC. Translated, it gives CASRPGTSGPYEQYF.

The V gene is TRBV10-3, the J gene TRBJ1-5; no definite D call. CDR3 length: 13 amino acids. Germline V lookup: CDR1 ENHRY, CDR2 SYGVKD. Trimming removed 8 bases from V and 4 bases from J, with 12 bases in between. The chain's CDR3 is CAIASGRNQPQHF. Written as DNA, the CDR3 is TGTGCCATCGCCAGCGGGAGGAATCAGCCCCAGCATTTT.

This chain uses TRBV28 with TRBJ2-3, with 11 bases fitting TRBD2. V was pared by 5 bases and J by 4 bases, with 8 bases of the junction left unmatched. Germline CDR1 is MDHEN and CDR2 is SYDVKM. The CDR3 runs to 16 residues. This chain's CDR3 is CASSPRLAGRADTQYF. The CDR3 DNA reads TGTGCCAGCAGTCCCCGACTAGCGGGGAGAGCAGATACGCAGTATTTT.

This chain links TRBV18 with TRBJ1-1, with a weak D call TRBD1 (6 bases). Trimming left V 4 bases short and J 2 bases short, with 14 bases between. The CDR3 length is 15 residues. Germline V gives CDR1 KGHSH, CDR2 LQKENI. CDR3 sequence: CASSQIGGPNTEAFF. The CDR3 region has the DNA TGTGCCAGCTCACAAATCGGGGGGCCTAACACTGAAGCTTTCTTT.

The J gene is TRBJ2-7, the V gene TRBV18, with D possibly TRBD1 on 5 matching bases. The CDR3 totals 15 residues. Deletions cut 4 bases from V and 5 bases from J, with 18 bases between. Germline assignment: CDR1 KGHSH and CDR2 LQKENI. The chain's CDR3 is CASSLAGQLLHEQYF. CDR3 nucleotide sequence: TGTGCCAGCTCACTTGCAGGGCAGCTCCTACACGAGCAGTACTTC.

The rearrangement joins TRBV29-1 to TRBJ1-3, with D hard to call. The CDR3 has 14 residues. From germline, CDR1 is SQVTM and CDR2 ANQGSEA. The V gene lost 2 bases and the J gene lost 0 bases, with 8 bases spanning the gap. CDR3 coding DNA: TGCAGCGTTGAATTCGGATACTCTGGAAACACCATATATTTT. It codes for CSVEFGYSGNTIYF. The complete variable domain, with remaining parts taken from reference TRBV29-1 and TRBJ1-3, reads SAVISQKPSRDICQRGTSLTIQCQVDSQVTMMFWYRQQPGQSLTLIATANQGSEATYESGFVIDKFPISRPNLTFSTLTVSNMSPEDSSIYLCSVEFGYSGNTIYFGEGSWLTVV.

CDR3 loop: CASSSEPTGGAGQETQYF. CDR3 sequence (DNA): TGTGCCAGCAGCTCGGAACCGACAGGGGGAGCGGGACAAGAGACCCAGTACTTC. This chain uses TRBV5-4 with TRBJ2-5, with 9 positions matching TRBD1. Losses at the gene ends were 3 bases for V and 2 bases for J; bases not matched to a gene: 14. The CDR3 is 18 amino acids. CDR1 is SGHNT, CDR2 YYREEE, per germline (reference sequence).

V is TRBV5-1 and J is TRBJ1-3; maybe TRBD1 (6 bases). V lost 0 bases and J 0 bases, leaving 10 bases between the germline ends. Per the germline V gene, CDR1 is SGHRS and CDR2 is YFSETQ. This CDR3 is built from 16 residues. CDR3 coding DNA: TGCGCCAGCAGCTTGGAGGGGGGTAACTCTGGAAACACCATATATTTT. It specifies CASSLEGGNSGNTIYF.

The chain has TRBV19 and TRBJ2-1, with 7 bases aligning to TRBD1. This CDR3 spans 13 amino acids. In germline, CDR1 is LNHDA, CDR2 SQIVND (reference sequence). Trimming at V came to 9 bases and at J to 7 bases, leaving 9 bases not matched to a gene. This chain's CDR3 is CASSGQLRNEQFF. CDR3 bases: TGTGCCAGCTCGGGACAGTTAAGGAATGAGCAGTTCTTC.

This chain connects TRBV19 to TRBJ1-4; tentative D call: TRBD1 (5 bases). The V end was cut by 7 bases, the J end by 7 bases, with 16 bases between. The CDR3 is made up of 14 amino acids. The germline V gene has CDR1 LNHDA and CDR2 SQIVND (reference sequence). The chain's CDR3 is CASKERGTFEKLFF. For the CDR3, the DNA is TGTGCCAGTAAAGAAAGGGGAACCTTTGAAAAACTGTTTTTT.

The gene calls are TRBV29-1 and TRBJ2-5; TRBD1 or TRBD2 may be the D gene (5 bases each). The J call may be mistaken, given a closer DNA end match to TRBJ2-7. Per the germline V gene, CDR1 is SQVTM and CDR2 is ANQGSEA. There are 11 residues in the CDR3. The chain's CDR3 is CSVGGAGEQYF. The CDR3 DNA is TGCAGCGTTGGAGGGGCCGGCGAGCAGTACTTC.

The chain recombines TRBV5-3 with TRBJ2-2; 10 nucleotides align to TRBD2. TRBV5-3 is an ORF; its function is uncertain. The CDR3 is 20 residues long. The V and J ends lost 2 bases and 4 bases, in that order; junction bases with no gene match: 17. CDR3 nucleotide sequence: TGTGCCAGAAGCTTCCTGAGACTAGCGGGCCAACCCGCTTTCACCGGGGAGCTGTTTTTT. Its protein product is CARSFLRLAGQPAFTGELFF.

The chain is built from TRBV2 and TRBJ1-3, with D tentatively TRBD1 (6 bases). This CDR3 comprises 14 residues. CDR1 SNHLY and CDR2 FYNNEI come from the germline V gene. The germline V and J ends were trimmed by 4 bases and 3 bases, with 10 bases remaining between them. CDR3 loop: CASSGDTGGNTIYF. DNA for the CDR3: TGTGCCAGCAGTGGGGACACGGGTGGAAACACCATATATTTT. Complete variable domain (other parts from reference TRBV2 and TRBJ1-3): EPEVTQTPSHQVTQMGQEVILRCVPISNHLYFYWYRQILGQKVEFLVSFYNNEISEKSEIFDDQFSVERPDGSNFTLKIRSTKLEDSAMYFCASSGDTGGNTIYFGEGSWLTVV.

This sequence joins TRBV7-9 and TRBJ1-1, with a weak D call TRBD1 (5 bases). Trimming removed 5 bases from V and 4 bases from J, with 11 bases in between. The CDR3 has 13 amino acids. CDR1 and CDR2 (germline): SEHNR, FQNEAQ (reference sequence). In nucleotides, the CDR3 is TGTGCCAGCAGCCCCTATGGGGGCACTGAAGCTTTCTTT. Protein sequence: CASSPYGGTEAFF.